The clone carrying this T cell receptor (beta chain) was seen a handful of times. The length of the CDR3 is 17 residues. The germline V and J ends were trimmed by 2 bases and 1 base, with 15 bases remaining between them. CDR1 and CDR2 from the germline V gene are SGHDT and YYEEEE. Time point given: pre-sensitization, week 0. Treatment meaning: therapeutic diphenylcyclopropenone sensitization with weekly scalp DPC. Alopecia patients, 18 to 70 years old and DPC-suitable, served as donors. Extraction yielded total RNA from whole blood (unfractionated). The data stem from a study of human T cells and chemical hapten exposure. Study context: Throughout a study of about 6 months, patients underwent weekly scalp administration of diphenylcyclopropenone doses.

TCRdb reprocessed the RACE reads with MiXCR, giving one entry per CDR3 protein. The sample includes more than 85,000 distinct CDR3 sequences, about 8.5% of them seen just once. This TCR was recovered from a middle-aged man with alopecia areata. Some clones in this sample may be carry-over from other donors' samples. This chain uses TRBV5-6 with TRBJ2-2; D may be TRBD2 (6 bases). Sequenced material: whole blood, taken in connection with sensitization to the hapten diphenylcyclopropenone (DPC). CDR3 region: CASSFSGTAGNTGELFF. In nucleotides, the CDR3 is TGTGCCAGCAGCTTTTCGGGTACAGCGGGGAACACCGGGGAGCTGTTTTTT.